Described below is a single TCR beta chain sequence and its context. This sample is drawn from a study of cytomegalovirus exposure and HLA in healthy donors. V shed 4 bases, J shed 3 bases, and the junction held 4 bases outside the gene matches. Germline CDR1 is SGHDT and CDR2 is YYEEEE. The CDR3 spans 15 residues. Unrecorded immune exposure was likely among donors, who were nominally healthy when sampled. PCR involved 60 Vbeta and 13 Jbeta primers. Clones were sequenced by immunoSEQ multiplex PCR, and TCRdb holds only the in-frame ones, with some missing. The sample carries approximately 170,000 clones, around 80% recorded once.

V gene TRBV5-6 combines with J gene TRBJ2-1, with TRBD2 matching 10 bases. The material sequenced was PBMCs. This sequence was found in a woman under 30 in good health and CMV-seronegative. In nucleotides, the CDR3 is TGTGCCAGCAGCCCGACTAGCGGGTACTACAATGAGCAGTTCTTC. Its translation: CASSPTSGYYNEQFF.